The T cell receptor beta chain described here comes from a study of T cell repertoires in cytomegalovirus infection. Study details: Both a matching HLA type and CMV infection were indicated by public TCR beta signatures. Study-wide results and caveats: CMV carriers with the relevant HLA were identified by cumulative public TCR beta family frequency. CMV-specific HLA-C-restricted TCR beta clonotypes dominated the ex vivo response.

TCRdb used MiXCR to reprocess the reads, holding one entry per CDR3 protein. The table shows 450,000 to 550,000 distinct CDR3 sequences, with more than 15% occurring only once. With respect to this clonotype: The antigen remains unidentified.

There are 16 residues in the CDR3. V trimming: 4 bases; J trimming: 5 bases; junction bases outside the gene matches: 12. Germline CDR1 LGHNA, CDR2 YNFKEQ. V usage is TRBV4-2 and J usage is TRBJ2-3, with TRBD1 matching over 7 bases. The clonotype was recovered from a human donor in good health (CMV status not recorded). Some clones in this sample may be carry-over from other donors' samples. Source material: CD8+ T cells from PBMCs. CDR3 nucleotide sequence: TGTGCCAGCAGCCCCCGGACAGGAGTAGGGGAAGATACGCAGTATTTT. Protein product: CASSPRTGVGEDTQYF.